This entry describes one T cell receptor (beta chain). The antigen remains unidentified. PCR primers comprised 60 Vbeta and 13 Jbeta primers. Method: immunoSEQ multiplex PCR; TCRdb's copy keeps in-frame clones and lacks some. Counted here are some 200,000 clones, approximately 90% occurring once; the ten biggest clones make up roughly 1%. The sample originates from a study of cytomegalovirus exposure and HLA in healthy donors. CDR1 is LGHNA, CDR2 YSLEER, per germline. V was pared by 0 bases and J by 14 bases, with 20 bases between. The CDR3 is 15 amino acids. Findings and limits, study-wide: Based on reports, TCR beta sequences accurately predicted HLA-A and HLA-B alleles for most subjects. Investigators reported 150 to 200 TCR beta chains as tied to cytomegalovirus. CMV serostatus was the sole immune exposure information available.

This chain connects TRBV4-3 to TRBJ2-1; tentatively, D is TRBD1 (6 bases). The source is a woman between 18 and 30 years old in good health and CMV-seronegative. The sequenced sample consisted of PBMCs. The CDR3 loop is CASSQEVRGQDWKFF. DNA of the CDR3: TGCGCCAGCAGCCAAGAGGTCAGGGGCCAAGATTGGAAGTTCTTC.